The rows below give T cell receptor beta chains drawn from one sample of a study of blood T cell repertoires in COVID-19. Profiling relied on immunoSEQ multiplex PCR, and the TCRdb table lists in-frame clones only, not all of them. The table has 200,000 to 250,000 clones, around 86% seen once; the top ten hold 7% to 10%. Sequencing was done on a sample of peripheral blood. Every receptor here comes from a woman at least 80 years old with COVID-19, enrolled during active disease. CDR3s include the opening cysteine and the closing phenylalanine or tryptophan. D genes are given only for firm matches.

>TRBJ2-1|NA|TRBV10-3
CAIGGTLPSSGEQFF
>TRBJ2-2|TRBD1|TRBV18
CASSQGQGAGELFF
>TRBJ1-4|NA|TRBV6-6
CASSLQGIANEKLFF
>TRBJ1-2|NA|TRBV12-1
CASTPSCGYTF
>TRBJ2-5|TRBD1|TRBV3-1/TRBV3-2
CASSRDREETQYF
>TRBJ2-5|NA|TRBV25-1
CASSEAGLGGSKETQYF
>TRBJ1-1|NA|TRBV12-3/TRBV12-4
CASTQGYTEAFF
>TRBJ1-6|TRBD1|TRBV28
CANGQGVSPLHF
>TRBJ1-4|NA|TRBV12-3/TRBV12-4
CASSLQGPRLFF
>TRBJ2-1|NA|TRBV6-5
CASSYSGAPYNEQFF
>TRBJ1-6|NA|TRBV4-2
CASSQPVNNSPLHF
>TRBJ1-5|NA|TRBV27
CASRDTESNQPQHF
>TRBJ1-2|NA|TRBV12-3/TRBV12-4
CASSFVNSHGYTF
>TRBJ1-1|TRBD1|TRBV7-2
CASSSYRGTEAFF
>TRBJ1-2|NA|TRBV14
CASSQSLNYGYTF
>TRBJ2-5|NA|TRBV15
CATSGAKETQYF
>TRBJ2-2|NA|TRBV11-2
CASSQLATGYGELFF
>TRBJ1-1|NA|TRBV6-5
CASKREAEAFF
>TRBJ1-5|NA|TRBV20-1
CSASIVGGYQPQHF
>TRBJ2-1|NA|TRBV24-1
CATTLGGRTDEQFF
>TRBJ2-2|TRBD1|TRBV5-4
CASSLALWTGEAGELFF
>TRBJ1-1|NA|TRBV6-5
CASSQRRGTNTEAFF
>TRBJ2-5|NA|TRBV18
CASSPLIGIQETQYF
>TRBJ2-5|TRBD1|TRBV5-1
CASSLSGGNQETQYF
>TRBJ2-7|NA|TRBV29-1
CSSFGEGLAGSPLREQYF
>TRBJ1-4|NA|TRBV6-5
CASRKGRYEKLFF
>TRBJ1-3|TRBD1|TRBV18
CASSPLDRGTGNTIYF
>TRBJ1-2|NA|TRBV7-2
CASRHNGRGGGYTF
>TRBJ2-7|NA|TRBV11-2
CASSAGQTTYEQYF
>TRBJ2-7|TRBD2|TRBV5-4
CASSLGTSPAYEQYF
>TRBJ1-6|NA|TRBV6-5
CASSYRQQRSPLHF
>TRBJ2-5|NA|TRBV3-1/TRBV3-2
CASSFGSGTQYF
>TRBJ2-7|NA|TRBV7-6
CASSRRDTEQYF
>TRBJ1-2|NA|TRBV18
CASSPQGKVALDGYTF
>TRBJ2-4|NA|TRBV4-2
CASSQDGRSLAKNIQYF
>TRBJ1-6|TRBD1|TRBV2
CASRSTGSNSPLHF
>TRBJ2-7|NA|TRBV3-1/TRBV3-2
CASSQSPPSYEQYF
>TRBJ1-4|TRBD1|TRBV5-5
CASSRTGTYEKLFF
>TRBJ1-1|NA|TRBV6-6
CASSGGKSEAFF
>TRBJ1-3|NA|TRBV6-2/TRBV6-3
CASSYGGFSGNTIYF
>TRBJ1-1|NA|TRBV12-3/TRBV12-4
CASSLGRPEAFF
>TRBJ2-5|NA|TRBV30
CAWRRQGIYETQYF
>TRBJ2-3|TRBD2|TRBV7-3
CASSLLASGVSTDTQYF
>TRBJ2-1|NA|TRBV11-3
CASSVGLNNEQFF
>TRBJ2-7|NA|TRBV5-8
CASSLARGSYEQYF
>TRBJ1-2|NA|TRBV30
CAWSGEGDYGYTF